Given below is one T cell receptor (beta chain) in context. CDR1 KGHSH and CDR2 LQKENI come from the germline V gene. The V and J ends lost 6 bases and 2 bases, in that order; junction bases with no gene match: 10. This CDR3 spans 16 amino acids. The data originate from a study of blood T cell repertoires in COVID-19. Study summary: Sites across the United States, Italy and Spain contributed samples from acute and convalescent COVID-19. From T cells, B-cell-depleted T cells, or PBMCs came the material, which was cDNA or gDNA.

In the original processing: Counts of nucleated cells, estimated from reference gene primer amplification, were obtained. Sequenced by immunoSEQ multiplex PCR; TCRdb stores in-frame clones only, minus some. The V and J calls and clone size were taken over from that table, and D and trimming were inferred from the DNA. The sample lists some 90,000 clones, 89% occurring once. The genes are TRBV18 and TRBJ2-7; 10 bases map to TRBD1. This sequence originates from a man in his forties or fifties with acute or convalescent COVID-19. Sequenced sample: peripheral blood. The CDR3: CASSDRSGTGAYEQYF. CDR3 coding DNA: TGTGCCAGCTCGGACCGTTCCGGGACAGGGGCCTACGAGCAGTACTTC.